The entry that follows covers one T cell receptor beta chain sequence. Its target is not known. The CDR3 totals 17 residues. With 0 bases clipped from V and 2 bases from J, the junction kept 8 bases outside the gene matches. Germline V CDR1 and CDR2: MNHEY, SVGAGI. The sample is drawn from a study of metastatic and nonmetastatic thyroid tumors. Study-wide background: Repertoire comparisons spanned blood and tumor or nodule tissue from malignant and benign thyroid patients.

Study observations and caveats: The reported finding was significantly higher TCR beta diversity in malignant thyroid tumors relative to benign nodules, in blood and tumor.

TCRdb re-called the PCR reads via MiXCR. The table includes thousands of clones, about a quarter detected once. Prior to thyroid surgery, none of the patients had received any treatment. The receptor was derived from a female donor with papillary thyroid cancer or a benign thyroid nodule (not recorded which). Some clones in this sample may be carry-over from other donors' samples. Source material: tumor tissue. V usage is TRBV6-5 and J usage is TRBJ2-7; 9 bases fit TRBD1. The CDR3 nucleotides are TGTGCCAGCAGTTACTCTGGCGAGAGACAGGGGGCCTACGAGCAGTACTTC. This codes for CASSYSGERQGAYEQYF.